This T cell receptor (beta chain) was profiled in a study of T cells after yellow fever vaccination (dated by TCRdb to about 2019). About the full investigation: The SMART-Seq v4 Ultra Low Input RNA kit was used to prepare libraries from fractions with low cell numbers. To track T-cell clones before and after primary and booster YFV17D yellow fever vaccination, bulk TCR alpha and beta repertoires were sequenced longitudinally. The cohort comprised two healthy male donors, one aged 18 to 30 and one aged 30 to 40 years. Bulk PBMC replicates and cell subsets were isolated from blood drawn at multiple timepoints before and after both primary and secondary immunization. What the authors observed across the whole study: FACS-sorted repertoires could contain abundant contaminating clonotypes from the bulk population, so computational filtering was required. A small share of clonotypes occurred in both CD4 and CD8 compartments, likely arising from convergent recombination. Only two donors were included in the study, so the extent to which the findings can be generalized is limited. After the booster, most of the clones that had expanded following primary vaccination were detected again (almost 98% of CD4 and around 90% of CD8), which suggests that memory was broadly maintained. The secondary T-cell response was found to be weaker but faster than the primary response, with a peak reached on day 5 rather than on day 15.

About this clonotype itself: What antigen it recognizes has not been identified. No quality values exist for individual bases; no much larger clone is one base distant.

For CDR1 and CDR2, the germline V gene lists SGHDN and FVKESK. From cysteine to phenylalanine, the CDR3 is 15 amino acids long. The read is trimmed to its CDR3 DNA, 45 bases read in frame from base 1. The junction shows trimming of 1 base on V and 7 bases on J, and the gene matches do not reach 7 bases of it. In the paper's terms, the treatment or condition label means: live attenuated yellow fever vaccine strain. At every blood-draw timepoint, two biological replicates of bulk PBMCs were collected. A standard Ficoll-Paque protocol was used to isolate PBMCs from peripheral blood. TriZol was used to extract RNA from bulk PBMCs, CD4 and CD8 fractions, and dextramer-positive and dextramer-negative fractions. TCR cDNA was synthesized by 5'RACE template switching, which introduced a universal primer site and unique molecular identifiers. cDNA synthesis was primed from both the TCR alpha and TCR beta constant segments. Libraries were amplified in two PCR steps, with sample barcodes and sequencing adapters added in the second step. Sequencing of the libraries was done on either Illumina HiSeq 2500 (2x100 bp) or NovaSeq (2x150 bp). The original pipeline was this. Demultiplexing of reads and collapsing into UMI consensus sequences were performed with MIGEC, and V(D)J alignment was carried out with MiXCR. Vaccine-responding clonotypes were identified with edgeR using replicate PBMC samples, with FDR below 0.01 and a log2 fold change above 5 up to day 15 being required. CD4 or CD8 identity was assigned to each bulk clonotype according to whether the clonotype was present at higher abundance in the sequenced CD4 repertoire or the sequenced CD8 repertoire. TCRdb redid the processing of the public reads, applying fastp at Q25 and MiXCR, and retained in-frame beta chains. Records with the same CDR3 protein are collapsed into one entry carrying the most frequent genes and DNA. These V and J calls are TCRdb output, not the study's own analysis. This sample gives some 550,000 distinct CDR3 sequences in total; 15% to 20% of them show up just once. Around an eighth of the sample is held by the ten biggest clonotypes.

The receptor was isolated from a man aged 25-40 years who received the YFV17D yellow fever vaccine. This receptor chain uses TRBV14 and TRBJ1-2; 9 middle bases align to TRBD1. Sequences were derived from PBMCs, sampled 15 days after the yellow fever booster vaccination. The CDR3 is CASSQVRDRDGGYTF. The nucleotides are TGTGCCAGCAGCCAAGTTAGGGACAGGGACGGTGGCTACACCTTC.